The clone carrying this T cell receptor (beta chain) was recorded many times. Antigen specificity is unknown. Peripheral blood was collected from the related graft donor on the marrow donation day. The sample originates from a study of T cells after posttransplantation cyclophosphamide. Study observations and caveats: Tissue-infiltrating T cells from skin or gut overlapped little with blood T cells. Recipient CMV seropositivity and CMV reactivation strongly tracked TRB clonality. Donor CD8+ memory clones often dominated recipient blood repertoires at later times.

The CDR3 is 15 amino acids. Trimming took 0 bases from V and 4 from J; bases not matched to a gene: 3. The germline V gene has CDR1 SGHNT and CDR2 YYREEE (reference sequence). Sequencing was performed with immunoSEQ multiplex PCR; in TCRdb, only in-frame clones are kept and a portion is missing. Listed here are 45,000 to 55,000 clones without any singletons, the top ten holding roughly 2%. The rearrangement uses TRBV5-4 and TRBJ1-4; 7 bases are a match to TRBD1. This TCR was sampled from a man aged 35-49 years in good health, CMV-negative, and a related stem cell transplant donor. The specimen was PBMCs. The CDR3 sequence: CASSLDGQVNEKLFF. DNA of the CDR3: TGTGCCAGCAGCTTGGATGGACAGGTTAATGAAAAACTGTTTTTT.